The rows below give T cell receptor beta chains drawn from one sample of a study of CD8+CD57+ T cells in acquired aplastic anemia. TCRdb re-called the reads with MiXCR, one entry per CDR3 protein. The sample lists about 160,000 distinct CDR3 sequences, roughly 50% occurring once. The sequenced sample was sorted CD4+, CD8+, or CD8+CD57+ T cells (not recorded which) from PBMCs. Receptor source: a human donor with aplastic anemia. The CDR3 runs from the conserved cysteine through the conserved F or W. Each record gives: D gene, V gene, clone size, J gene, CDR3 length, CDR3 protein, CDR3 DNA. A D gene is named only where the DNA matches it firmly. Not all rows give a size; the values are once, few, many and, for expanded clones, a class.

d_call: NA
v_call: TRBV29-1
clone_size: few
j_call: TRBJ1-1
cdr3_length: 12
cdr3_aa: CSVTKAGAEAFF
cdr3_nt: TGCAGCGTTACCAAGGCAGGGGCTGAAGCTTTCTTT

d_call: TRBD1
v_call: TRBV10-1
clone_size: NA
j_call: TRBJ2-2
cdr3_length: 13
cdr3_aa: CASSEEDRGELFF
cdr3_nt: TGCGCCAGCAGTGAGGAGGACAGGGGGGAGCTGTTTTTT

d_call: TRBD2
v_call: TRBV3-1
clone_size: NA
j_call: TRBJ2-5
cdr3_length: 17
cdr3_aa: CASSSRTPQREFETQYF
cdr3_nt: TGTGCCAGCAGCTCAAGGACCCCCCAGCGGGAGTTTGAGACCCAGTACTTC

d_call: NA
v_call: TRBV15
clone_size: few
j_call: TRBJ2-7
cdr3_length: 14
cdr3_aa: CATSRSLGGYEQYF
cdr3_nt: TGTGCCACCAGCAGATCCCTGGGGGGCTACGAGCAGTACTTC

d_call: NA
v_call: TRBV7-2
clone_size: many
j_call: TRBJ2-2
cdr3_length: 16
cdr3_aa: CASSLAVTSFAGELFF
cdr3_nt: TGTGCCAGCAGCTTAGCGGTGACTTCCTTCGCCGGGGAGCTGTTTTTT

d_call: NA
v_call: TRBV29-1
clone_size: NA
j_call: TRBJ1-2
cdr3_length: 12
cdr3_aa: CSVRTEGYGYTF
cdr3_nt: TGCAGCGTAAGGACAGAGGGCTATGGCTACACCTTC

d_call: NA
v_call: TRBV5-4
clone_size: few
j_call: TRBJ1-2
cdr3_length: 15
cdr3_aa: CASSPPAGPVYGYTF
cdr3_nt: TGTGCCAGCAGCCCCCCGGCGGGACCAGTCTATGGCTACACCTTC

d_call: NA
v_call: TRBV29-1
clone_size: NA
j_call: TRBJ1-1
cdr3_length: 14
cdr3_aa: CSVESGYVNTEAFF
cdr3_nt: TGCAGCGTTGAATCTGGGTACGTGAACACTGAAGCTTTCTTT

d_call: TRBD1
v_call: TRBV5-6
clone_size: many
j_call: TRBJ2-2
cdr3_length: 16
cdr3_aa: CASSLVGQGNTGELFF
cdr3_nt: TGTGCCAGCAGCTTGGTAGGACAGGGGAACACCGGGGAGCTGTTTTTT

d_call: NA
v_call: TRBV30
clone_size: NA
j_call: TRBJ2-3
cdr3_length: 13
cdr3_aa: CAWRMDGTDTQYF
cdr3_nt: TGTGCCTGGAGAATGGACGGCACAGATACGCAGTATTTT

d_call: TRBD1
v_call: TRBV15
clone_size: NA
j_call: TRBJ2-1
cdr3_length: 15
cdr3_aa: CATSDPTTGDNEQFF
cdr3_nt: TGTGCCACCAGTGACCCCACTACAGGGGACAATGAGCAGTTCTTC

d_call: NA
v_call: TRBV10-3
clone_size: few
j_call: TRBJ2-2
cdr3_length: 14
cdr3_aa: CAIASVGSTGELFF
cdr3_nt: TGTGCCATCGCTAGCGTGGGAAGCACCGGGGAGCTGTTTTTT

d_call: NA
v_call: TRBV10-3
clone_size: medium-sized
j_call: TRBJ2-7
cdr3_length: 13
cdr3_aa: CAIGFGRPYEQYF
cdr3_nt: TGTGCCATCGGTTTCGGCAGACCCTACGAGCAGTACTTC

d_call: NA
v_call: TRBV10-3
clone_size: many
j_call: TRBJ1-2
cdr3_length: 15
cdr3_aa: CAISGYRLPSYGYTF
cdr3_nt: TGTGCCATCAGTGGGTACAGGTTGCCGTCCTATGGCTACACCTTC

d_call: NA
v_call: TRBV2
clone_size: NA
j_call: TRBJ2-2
cdr3_length: 14
cdr3_aa: CATSPSTDGGELFF
cdr3_nt: TGTGCCACTAGCCCGAGCACCGACGGCGGGGAGCTGTTTTTT

d_call: TRBD2
v_call: TRBV10-3
clone_size: NA
j_call: TRBJ2-7
cdr3_length: 16
cdr3_aa: CAISENPSGGPYEQYF
cdr3_nt: TGTGCCATCAGTGAGAATCCTAGCGGGGGTCCCTACGAGCAGTACTTC

d_call: NA
v_call: TRBV15
clone_size: NA
j_call: TRBJ2-7
cdr3_length: 13
cdr3_aa: CATSRGRGYEQYF
cdr3_nt: TGTGCCACCAGCAGAGGAAGGGGGTACGAGCAGTACTTC

d_call: TRBD1
v_call: TRBV7-2
clone_size: once
j_call: TRBJ2-5
cdr3_length: 13
cdr3_aa: CASSQGDRFIPYF
cdr3_nt: TGTGCCAGCAGCCAAGGGGACAGGTTCATCCCGTACTTC